This is a list of T cell receptor beta chains from one sample in a study of early T cells in non-severe SARS-CoV-2 infection. From the 5' RACE reads, TCRdb called clonotypes with MiXCR, one entry per CDR3 protein. Of fewer than 90,000 distinct CDR3 sequences listed, 11% to 15% were seen once; the top ten hold 9.5% to 13%. The sequenced sample was whole blood. The receptors come from an adult who was a healthcare worker with PCR-confirmed SARS-CoV-2 infection or an uninfected control (not recorded which). Both conserved end residues are part of each CDR3. The order of the fields is D gene, V gene, CDR3 protein. D genes are given only for firm matches.

NA TRBV9 CASSVGTGLSNTIYF
TRBD2 TRBV20-1 CSADRGGSGELFF
NA TRBV7-2 CASSFSRRETQYF
NA TRBV4-3 CASSQDLRIQNYGYTF
NA TRBV20-1 CSAEPPTSSGYEQYF
TRBD1 TRBV11-2 CASSLGTGGTDTQYF
TRBD2 TRBV11-2 CASSSWGGRGTGGNEQFF
NA TRBV6-5 CASSYSRVSSYEQYF
TRBD2 TRBV5-4 CASSHLERTSYNEQFF
NA TRBV7-9 CASSWTDTQYF
NA TRBV14 CASSQAFTGELFF
NA TRBV12-3/TRBV12-4 CASSRPVLQETQYF
TRBD2 TRBV6-1 CASSGLAGGSSYNEQFF
TRBD1 TRBV18 CASSQGATEAFF
NA TRBV12-3/TRBV12-4 CASSQSNQPQHF
TRBD1 TRBV15 CATSQWTGQETQYF
NA TRBV4-2 CASSPTGTDYGYTF
NA TRBV28 CASSAAIQPQHF
NA TRBV28 CASSSLTGYQPQHF
NA TRBV7-2 CASSLESSQETQYF
NA TRBV12-3/TRBV12-4 CASSLGDILPLHF
NA TRBV3-1 CASSQEFRDTQYF
NA TRBV11-2 CASSFRVAYNEQFF
NA TRBV14 CASSQVTATNEKLFF
TRBD2 TRBV18 CASSPPRLADGELFF
NA TRBV7-3 CASSLMPTGVMNTEAFF
NA TRBV7-9 CASSLLSTTGELFF
TRBD1 TRBV12-3/TRBV12-4 CASSLRQGSEQYF
TRBD2 TRBV7-3 CASSSAGGVDTQYF
NA TRBV2 CASSGQPMNTEAFF
NA TRBV5-1 CASTTVSGTYEQYF
NA TRBV11-2 CASSLAGGPRNRPNTEAFF
NA TRBV5-4 CASSLTGIETQYF
TRBD1 TRBV6-6 CASRGDINGTAYEQYF
NA TRBV7-2 CASSLEAGYGTDTQYF
NA TRBV11-2 CASSFGGPTGELFF
TRBD1 TRBV7-3 CASSPGTGADTQYF
NA TRBV30 CAWSVLEGGYGYTF
TRBD1 TRBV18 CASSPLVGGAGNTEAFF
TRBD2 TRBV2 CASELANYEQYF
NA TRBV3-1 CASSQDPDRAQAFF
TRBD2 TRBV20-1 CSAKTSGGPDTQYF
TRBD1 TRBV5-1 CASSITGGDSPLHF
TRBD1 TRBV19 CASSETQGAYEKLFF
TRBD1 TRBV18 CASSGPGTGGPNQPQHF
NA TRBV2 CASSRDGSTDTQYF
TRBD1 TRBV7-2 CASSSLQGNNQPQHF
TRBD1 TRBV27 CASHLTGADNNQPQHF
NA TRBV5-1 CASSSDSSYNEQFF
TRBD1 TRBV19 CASTQKTGMSGELFF
TRBD2 TRBV29-1 CSVEGQRGARETQYF
NA TRBV2 CASSEPASSYNEQFF
TRBD2 TRBV6-6 CASSPMTSGDLTSSYNEQFF